This TCR beta chain was recovered during a study of T cells in Graves' hyperthyroidism and ophthalmopathy. Together with thyroid ultrasound, orbital computed tomography, serum thyroxine and TRAb, clinical symptoms were used for diagnoses. This clonotype was counted ten times or more. The target antigen is unknown. Amplified regions were TCR beta CDR3 sequences from RNA transcripts. A set of HTBI primers served as the primers for a first-round RT-PCR of the TCR CDR3. From the multiplex PCR reads, TCRdb called clonotypes with MiXCR, one entry per CDR3 protein. The data contain around 240,000 distinct CDR3 sequences, around 17% of them singletons. Findings and limits, study-wide: Blood held most thyroid clonotypes expanded above 0.001 frequency. Stable hyperthyroidism was separated from ophthalmopathy by a model based on 13 V-J features.

The TCR was taken from a woman in her late teens or twenties with Graves' ophthalmopathy. The sequenced sample consisted of blood.

Written as DNA, the CDR3 is TGTGCCAGCAGCACCTCCGGGACCCATGGTGAGCAGTTCTTC. Translated, it gives CASSTSGTHGEQFF. The chain is built from TRBV7-9 and TRBJ2-1; D could derive from TRBD1 or TRBD2 (5 bases each). V was shortened by 5 bases and J by 9 bases, with 17 bases between the two germline ends. CDR1 and CDR2 from the germline V gene are SEHNR and FQNEAQ (reference sequence). The length of the CDR3 is 14 residues.